This record covers a single T cell receptor (beta chain). Profiling relied on immunoSEQ multiplex PCR, and the TCRdb table lists in-frame clones only, not all of them. The repertoire includes 150,000 to 200,000 clones, about 92% of them detected once, and approximately 1.4% sits in the top ten. The source of the sample is a study of control samples from healthy donors and cancer patients. This CDR3 has 13 residues. Germline V gene lookup returns CDR1 MNHEY and CDR2 SVGAGI. Trimming at V came to 8 bases and at J to 8 bases, leaving 8 bases not matched to a gene. The sequenced material came from blood. The receptor comes from a man aged 25-45 years in good health. The chain uses TRBV6-5 and TRBJ2-2; 7 nucleotides match TRBD1. CDR3 nucleotides: TGTGCCAGCTCCGGGACAGCCAAGGGGGAGCTGTTTTTT. Amino acid sequence: CASSGTAKGELFF.